This TCR beta chain was documented in a study of blood T cell repertoires in COVID-19. The overall study: Acute and convalescent COVID-19 samples came from the United States, Italy and Spain. Sample material is recorded as cDNA or gDNA derived from T cells, B-cell-depleted T cells, or PBMCs.

Authors' processing steps: Amplification of reference gene primers was used by the study to estimate nucleated cell counts. Here immunoSEQ multiplex PCR was the method, and the copy in TCRdb shows in-frame clones only, minus some. The V and J calls and clone size are taken from that table; D and trimming were inferred from the DNA. The sample yields over 200,000 clones, roughly 80% seen once. CDR1 is DFQATT and CDR2 is SNEGSKA in the germline V gene (reference sequence). The V gene end was trimmed by 3 bases and the J gene end by 2 bases; junction bases not matched to a gene: 3. The CDR3 runs to 15 residues.

Sequencing input: peripheral blood. This clonotype was sampled from a woman older than 75 with acute or convalescent COVID-19. The chain has TRBV20-1 and TRBJ2-6; the match to TRBD2 covers 8 bases. In nucleotides, the CDR3 is TGCAGTGCTAGTTCGGGGGGGCCTGGGGCCAACGTCCTGACTTTC. Protein sequence: CSASSGGPGANVLTF.